The 19 T cell receptor beta chains below all came from one sample that was sequenced in a study of cytomegalovirus exposure and HLA in healthy donors. A multiplex PCR was run with 60 Vbeta primers and 13 Jbeta primers. Clones were read by immunoSEQ multiplex PCR, and TCRdb kept only the in-frame ones, dropping some. This repertoire shows roughly 180,000 clones, nearly 80% found once; its top ten account for 4.5% to 7.5%. Specimen: PBMCs. The receptors were gathered from a woman under 40 in good health and CMV-seropositive.

The chain joins TRBV14 to TRBJ2-1, with D possibly being TRBD2 (5 bases). The germline V and J ends were trimmed by 3 bases and 4 bases, with 25 bases remaining between them. Germline CDR1 SGHDN, CDR2 FVKESK. The CDR3 extends over 19 amino acids. This chain's CDR3 is CASSQGARLRASMYNEQFF. CDR3 coding DNA: TGTGCCAGCAGCCAGGGCGCACGACTACGAGCGAGCATGTACAATGAGCAGTTCTTC.

This chain connects TRBV14 to TRBJ1-1, with D unresolved. Trimming removed 4 bases from V and 3 bases from J, with 3 bases in between. Germline CDR1 SGHDN, CDR2 FVKESK. This CDR3 region has 11 residues. Here the CDR3 reads CASSPYTEAFF. CDR3 sequence (DNA): TGTGCCAGCAGCCCGTACACTGAAGCTTTCTTT. Full variable domain (outside the CDR3, taken from reference TRBV14 and TRBJ1-1): EAGVTQFPSHSVIEKGQTVTLRCDPISGHDNLYWYRRVMGKEIKFLLHFVKESKQDESGMPNNRFLAERTGGTYSTLKVQPAELEDSGVYFCASSPYTEAFFGQGTRLTVV.

A single count supports this clone. V usage is TRBV7-9 and J usage is TRBJ2-1; 14 bases are shared with TRBD2. CDR1 is SEHNR and CDR2 is FQNEAQ in the germline V gene (reference sequence). Trimming took 8 bases from V and 10 from J; bases not matched to a gene: 7. The CDR3 length is 14 residues. The CDR3 sequence: CASQPGLAGVEQFF. The CDR3 DNA sequence: TGTGCCAGCCAACCGGGACTAGCGGGAGTGGAGCAGTTCTTC.

V gene TRBV27 combines with J gene TRBJ1-5, with D possibly being TRBD1 (6 bases). The germline V gene has CDR1 MNHEY and CDR2 SMNVEV (reference sequence). V lost 6 bases, J lost 2 bases, and 17 bases lay in between. This CDR3 has 16 residues. The CDR3 is CASSSLTGLGNQPQHF. The CDR3 coding sequence is TGTGCCAGCAGCAGCCTCACAGGGCTGGGCAATCAGCCCCAGCATTTT.

The V gene is TRBV19, the J gene TRBJ2-5; tentatively, D is TRBD1 (5 bases). Germline V gene sequence: CDR1 LNHDA, CDR2 SQIVND (reference sequence). The V end lost 5 bases, the J end lost 5 bases, and 18 bases lay between the germline ends. The CDR3 runs 15 residues. The CDR3 DNA reads TGTGCCAGTAGTCTCCATTCCTCTTCAGGGGAGACCCAGTACTTC. Amino acid sequence: CASSLHSSSGETQYF. Variable domain in full (rest from reference TRBV19 and TRBJ2-5): DGGITQSPKYLFRKEGQNVTLSCEQNLNHDAMYWYRQDPGQGLRLIYYSQIVNDFQKGDIAEGYSVSREKKESFPLTVTSAQKNPTAFYLCASSLHSSSGETQYFGPGTRLLVL.

This clone was seen a handful of times. This chain joins TRBV5-6 and TRBJ2-1, with no clear D. The CDR3 consists of 13 residues. The V end was cut by 4 bases, the J end by 9 bases, with 14 bases between. Germline V CDR1 and CDR2: SGHDT, YYEEEE. CDR3 DNA sequence: TGTGCCAGCAGCCCCAGCCTAGGCGGTGAGCAGTTCTTC. Encoded protein: CASSPSLGGEQFF.

This rearrangement joins TRBV15 to TRBJ1-5, with 7 bases identical to TRBD1. Germline assignment: CDR1 LNHNV and CDR2 YYDKDF (reference sequence). The V segment lost 0 bases and the J segment 0 bases; nucleotides outside the gene matches: 5. The CDR3 sequence is 17 residues long. The CDR3 region is CATSRDKGTASNQPQHF. In nucleotides, the CDR3 is TGTGCCACCAGCAGAGATAAGGGGACAGCTAGCAATCAGCCCCAGCATTTT.

This clone has just a few counts. The J gene is TRBJ2-7, the V gene TRBV28, with 10 bases aligning to TRBD1. Germline V gene data show CDR1 as MDHEN and CDR2 as SYDVKM. After removal of 1 base from V and 2 bases from J, the junction contained 11 bases not matched to a gene. The CDR3 has 18 amino acids. DNA for the CDR3: TGTGCCAGCAGTTTATTTGTTGCCGGGACAGGGGTTCCCTACGAGCAGTACTTC. Residues: CASSLFVAGTGVPYEQYF.

This rearrangement joins TRBV4-3 to TRBJ2-7; D perhaps matches TRBD1 (5 bases). This CDR3 has 13 residues. With 3 bases removed from V and 3 bases from J, the gap between germline ends came to 9 bases. The germline CDR1 and CDR2 sequences are LGHNA and YSLEER. The chain's CDR3 is CASSQKTGYEQYF. CDR3 nucleotide sequence: TGCGCCAGCAGCCAGAAAACAGGCTACGAGCAGTACTTC.

The chain joins TRBV5-1 to TRBJ2-1; the match to TRBD2 covers 11 bases. The length of the CDR3 is 18 residues. CDR1 and CDR2 from the germline V gene are SGHRS and YFSETQ. V was clipped by 3 bases and J by 4 bases; unmatched bases: 12. CDR3 nucleotide sequence: TGCGCCAGCAGCTCCCCCGCGGGGGGGACTAGCGGATACAATGAGCAGTTCTTC. Encoded protein: CASSSPAGGTSGYNEQFF.

The J gene is TRBJ2-7, the V gene TRBV28; 10 nucleotides match TRBD2. This CDR3 contains 14 residues. Trimming cost V 7 bases and J 6 bases; bases outside gene matches: 9. Germline values: CDR1 MDHEN, CDR2 SYDVKM. This CDR3 reads CASTVLAGSGEQYF. In nucleotides, the CDR3 is TGTGCCAGCACTGTACTAGCGGGATCCGGCGAGCAGTACTTC.

This clone appeared a single time. This chain uses TRBV28 with TRBJ2-7; D is undetermined. Germline CDR1 reads MDHEN; CDR2 reads SYDVKM. The CDR3 contains 9 residues. V dropped 10 bases and J dropped 6 bases, with 7 bases sitting between them. The chain's CDR3 is CATRSEQYF. CDR3 sequence (DNA): TGTGCCACCCGTAGCGAGCAGTACTTC.

The CDR3 nucleotides are TGTGCCAGCAGTCCCTGGACAGAAATGTCACCCCTCCACTTT. Amino acids: CASSPWTEMSPLHF. V usage is TRBV7-9 and J usage is TRBJ1-6; TRBD1 might be the D (6 bases). V was clipped by 6 bases and J by 10 bases, with 16 bases between them. CDR3 length: 14 amino acids. CDR1 and CDR2 (germline): SEHNR, FQNEAQ (reference sequence).

The sample holds a few counts of this clone. J is TRBJ1-2 and V is TRBV20-1, with TRBD1 identical over 10 bases. The CDR3 length is 10 residues. Germline V gene lookup returns CDR1 DFQATT and CDR2 SNEGSKA (reference sequence). As DNA, the CDR3 is TGCAGAGGGACAGGGGATGGCTACACCTTC. Translating gives CRGTGDGYTF.

This clone was seen a few times. The V gene is TRBV28, the J gene TRBJ1-5, with 7 bases fitting TRBD1. The CDR3 is 15 amino acids. Looked up from germline, CDR1 is MDHEN and CDR2 is SYDVKM. With V trimmed by 5 bases and J by 7 bases, 11 bases remained unmatched. The CDR3 region is CASSPERQGGQPQHF. Here the CDR3 DNA reads TGTGCCAGCAGTCCAGAGAGACAGGGAGGCCAGCCCCAGCATTTT.

The chain is built from TRBV27 and TRBJ2-7; the match to TRBD1 covers 7 bases. Germline V CDR1 and CDR2: MNHEY, SMNVEV (reference sequence). V was clipped by 5 bases and J by 7 bases; unmatched bases: 5. The CDR3 sequence is 12 residues long. CDR3 DNA: TGTGCCAGCAGTCCGACAGGGTGGGAGCAGTACTTC. Protein product: CASSPTGWEQYF.

This chain joins TRBV5-1 and TRBJ2-5; possible D gene TRBD2, 5 bases. Germline V lookup: CDR1 SGHRS, CDR2 YFSETQ. Trimming took off 4 bases at V and 4 bases at J, with 14 bases between the two ends. CDR3 length: 14 amino acids. For the CDR3, the DNA is TGCGCCAGCAGCCCGGGATTGAGCGGAGAGACCCAGTACTTC. Protein product: CASSPGLSGETQYF.

The chain has TRBV5-1 and TRBJ2-3, with 7 bases aligning to TRBD1. V lost 8 bases and J lost 2; bases outside the gene matches: 11. The CDR3 spans 15 residues. Germline V gene sequence: CDR1 SGHRS, CDR2 YFSETQ. CDR3 sequence reads: CASSRAGTDTDTQYF. CDR3 coding DNA: TGCGCCAGTTCGCGTGCCGGGACAGACACAGATACGCAGTATTTT.

This clone was found a few times. The gene calls are TRBV5-4 and TRBJ1-2; possibly TRBD1 for D (5 bases). V lost 4 bases to trimming and J lost 10 bases, with 20 bases between them. This CDR3 has 14 amino acids. Per the germline V gene, CDR1 is SGHNT and CDR2 is YYREEE (reference sequence). CDR3 region: CASSPDQLTALYTF. CDR3 coding DNA: TGTGCCAGCAGCCCAGACCAATTGACAGCCCTCTACACCTTC.